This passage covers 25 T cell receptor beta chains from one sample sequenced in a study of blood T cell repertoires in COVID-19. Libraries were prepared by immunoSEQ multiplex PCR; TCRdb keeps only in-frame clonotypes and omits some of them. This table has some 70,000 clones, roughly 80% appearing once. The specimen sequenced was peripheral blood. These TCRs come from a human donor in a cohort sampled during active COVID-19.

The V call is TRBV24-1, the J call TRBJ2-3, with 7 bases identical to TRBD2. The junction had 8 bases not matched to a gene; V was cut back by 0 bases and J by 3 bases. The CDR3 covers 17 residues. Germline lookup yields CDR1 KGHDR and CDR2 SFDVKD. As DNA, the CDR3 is TGTGCCACCAGTGATTTGAAGGCGGGAGTTTGGACAGATACGCAGTATTTT. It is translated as CATSDLKAGVWTDTQYF.

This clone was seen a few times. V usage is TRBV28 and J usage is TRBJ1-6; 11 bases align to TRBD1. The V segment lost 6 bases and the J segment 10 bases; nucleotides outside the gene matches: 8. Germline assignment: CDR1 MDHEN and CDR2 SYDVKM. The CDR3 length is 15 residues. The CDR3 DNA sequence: TGTGCCAGCAGCCCTCGGGGACAGGGGGAATCACCCCTCCACTTT. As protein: CASSPRGQGESPLHF.

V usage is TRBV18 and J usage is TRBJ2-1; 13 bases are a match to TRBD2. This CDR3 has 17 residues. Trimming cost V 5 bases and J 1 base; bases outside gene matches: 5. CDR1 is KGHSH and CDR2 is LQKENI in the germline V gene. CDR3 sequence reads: CASSKTSGGSSYNEQFF. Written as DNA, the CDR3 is TGTGCCAGCTCAAAGACTAGCGGGGGGTCTTCCTACAATGAGCAGTTCTTC.

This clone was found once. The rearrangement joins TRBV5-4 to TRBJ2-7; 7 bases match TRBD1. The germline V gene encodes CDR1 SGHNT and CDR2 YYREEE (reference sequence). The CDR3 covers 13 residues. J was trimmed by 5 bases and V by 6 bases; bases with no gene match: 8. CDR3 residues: CASTPGQTNEQYF. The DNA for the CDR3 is TGTGCCAGCACCCCGGGACAGACTAACGAGCAGTACTTC.

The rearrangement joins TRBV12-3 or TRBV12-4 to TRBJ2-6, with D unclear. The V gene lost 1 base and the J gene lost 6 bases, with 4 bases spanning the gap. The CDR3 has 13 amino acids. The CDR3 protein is CASSLGAANVLTF. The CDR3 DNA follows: TGTGCCAGCAGTTTAGGGGCGGCCAACGTCCTGACTTTC.

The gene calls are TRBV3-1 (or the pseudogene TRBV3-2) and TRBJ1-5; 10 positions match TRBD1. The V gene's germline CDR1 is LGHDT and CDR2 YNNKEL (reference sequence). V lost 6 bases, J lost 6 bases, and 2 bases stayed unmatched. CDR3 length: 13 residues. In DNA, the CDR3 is TGTGCCAGCAGTTGGGACAGGGGTCAGCCCCAGCATTTT. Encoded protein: CASSWDRGQPQHF.

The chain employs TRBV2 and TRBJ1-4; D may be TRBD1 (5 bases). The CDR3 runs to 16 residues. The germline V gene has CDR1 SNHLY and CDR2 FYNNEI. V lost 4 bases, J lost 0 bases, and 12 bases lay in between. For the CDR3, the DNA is TGTGCCAGCAGTGGCCGGGGACTTGCAACTAATGAAAAACTGTTTTTT. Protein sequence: CASSGRGLATNEKLFF. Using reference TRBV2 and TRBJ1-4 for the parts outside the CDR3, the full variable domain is EPEVTQTPSHQVTQMGQEVILRCVPISNHLYFYWYRQILGQKVEFLVSFYNNEISEKSEIFDDQFSVERPDGSNFTLKIRSTKLEDSAMYFCASSGRGLATNEKLFFGSGTQLSVL.

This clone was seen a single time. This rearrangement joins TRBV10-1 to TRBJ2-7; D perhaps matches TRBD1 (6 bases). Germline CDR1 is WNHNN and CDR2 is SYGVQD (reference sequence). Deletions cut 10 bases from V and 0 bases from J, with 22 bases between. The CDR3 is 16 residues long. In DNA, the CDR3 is TGCGCCATCCTTCACCGTACAGGGCTATACTCCTACGAGCAGTACGTC. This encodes CAILHRTGLYSYEQYV.

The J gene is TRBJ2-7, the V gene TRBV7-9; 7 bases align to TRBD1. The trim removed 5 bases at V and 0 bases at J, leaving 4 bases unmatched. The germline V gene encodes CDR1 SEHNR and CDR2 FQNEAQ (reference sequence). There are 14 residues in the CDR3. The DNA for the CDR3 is TGTGCCAGCAGCCTAGACAGGGCCTCCTACGAGCAGTACTTC. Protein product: CASSLDRASYEQYF.

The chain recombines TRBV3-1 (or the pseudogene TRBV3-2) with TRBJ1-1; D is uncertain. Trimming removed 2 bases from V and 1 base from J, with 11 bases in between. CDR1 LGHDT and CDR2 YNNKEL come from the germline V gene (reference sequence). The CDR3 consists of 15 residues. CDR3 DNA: TGTGCCAGCAGCCAATCCCGCAGGCGGAACACTGAAGCTTTCTTT. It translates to CASSQSRRRNTEAFF.

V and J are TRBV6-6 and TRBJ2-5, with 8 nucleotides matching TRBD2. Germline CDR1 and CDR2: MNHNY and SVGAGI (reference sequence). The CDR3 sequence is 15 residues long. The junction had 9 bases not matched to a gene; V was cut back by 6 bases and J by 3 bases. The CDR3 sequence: CASRVAGYSEETQYF. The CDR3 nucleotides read TGTGCCAGCAGAGTAGCGGGGTATTCAGAAGAGACCCAGTACTTC.

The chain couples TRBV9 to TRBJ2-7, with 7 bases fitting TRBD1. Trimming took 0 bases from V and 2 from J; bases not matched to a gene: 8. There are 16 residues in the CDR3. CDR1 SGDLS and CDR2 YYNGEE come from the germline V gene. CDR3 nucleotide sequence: TGTGCCAGCAGCGTAGCTGACAGGGCCTCGCCCTACGAGCAGTACTTC. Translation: CASSVADRASPYEQYF.

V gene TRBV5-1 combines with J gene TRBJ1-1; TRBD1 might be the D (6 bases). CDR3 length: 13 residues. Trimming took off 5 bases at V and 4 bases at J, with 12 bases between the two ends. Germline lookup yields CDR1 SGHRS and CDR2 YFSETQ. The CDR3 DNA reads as TGCGCCAGCAGGATGCAGGGGCCCACTGAAGCTTTCTTT. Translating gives CASRMQGPTEAFF.

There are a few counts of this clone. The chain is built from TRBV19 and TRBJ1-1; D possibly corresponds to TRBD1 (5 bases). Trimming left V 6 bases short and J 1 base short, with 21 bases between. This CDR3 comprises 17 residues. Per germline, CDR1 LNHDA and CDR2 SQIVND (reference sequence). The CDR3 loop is CASRPGRGLKKNTEAFF. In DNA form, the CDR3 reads TGTGCCAGTAGACCCGGCCGGGGGTTAAAGAAGAACACTGAAGCTTTCTTT.

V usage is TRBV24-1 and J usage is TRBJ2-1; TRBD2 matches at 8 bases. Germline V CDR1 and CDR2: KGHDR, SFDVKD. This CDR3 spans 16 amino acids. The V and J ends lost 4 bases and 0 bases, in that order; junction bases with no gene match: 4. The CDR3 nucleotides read TGTGCCACCAGTGACCCCAGCGGGAGCTCCTACAATGAGCAGTTCTTC. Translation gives CATSDPSGSSYNEQFF.

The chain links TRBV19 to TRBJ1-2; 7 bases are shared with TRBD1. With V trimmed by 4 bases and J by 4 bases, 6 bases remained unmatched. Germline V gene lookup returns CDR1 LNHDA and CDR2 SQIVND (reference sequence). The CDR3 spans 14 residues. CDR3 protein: CASSRERGLYGYTF. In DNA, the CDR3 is TGTGCCAGTAGTAGAGAGAGGGGGCTCTATGGCTACACCTTC.

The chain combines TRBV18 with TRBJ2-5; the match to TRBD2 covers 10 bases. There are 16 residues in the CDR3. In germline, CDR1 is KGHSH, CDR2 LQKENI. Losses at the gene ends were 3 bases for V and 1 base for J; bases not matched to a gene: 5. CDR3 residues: CASSPVAGGSQETQYF. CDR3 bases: TGTGCCAGCTCACCGGTAGCGGGGGGCTCCCAAGAGACCCAGTACTTC. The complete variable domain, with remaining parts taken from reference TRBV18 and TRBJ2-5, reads NAGVMQNPRHLVRRRGQEARLRCSPMKGHSHVYWYRQLPEEGLKFMVYLQKENIIDESGMPKERFSAEFPKEGPSILRIQQVVRGDSAAYFCASSPVAGGSQETQYFGPGTRLLVL.

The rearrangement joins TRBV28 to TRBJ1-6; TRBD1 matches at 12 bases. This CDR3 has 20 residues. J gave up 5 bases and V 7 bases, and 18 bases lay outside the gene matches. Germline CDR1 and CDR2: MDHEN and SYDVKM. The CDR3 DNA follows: TGTGCCAGCACATACGCCCTTGGGGGACAGGGGGCAAAAGATAATTCACCCCTCCACTTT. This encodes CASTYALGGQGAKDNSPLHF.

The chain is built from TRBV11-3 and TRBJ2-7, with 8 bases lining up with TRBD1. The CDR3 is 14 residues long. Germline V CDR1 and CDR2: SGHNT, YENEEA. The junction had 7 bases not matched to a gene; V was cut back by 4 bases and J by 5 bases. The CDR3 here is CASSSRTGFDEQYV. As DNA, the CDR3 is TGTGCCAGCAGCTCCCGGACAGGGTTCGACGAGCAGTACGTC.

The CDR3 DNA reads as TGCGCCAGCAGCCCGATAGGGGTCTCTGGGGCCAACGTCCTGACTTTC. Protein product: CASSPIGVSGANVLTF. The chain employs TRBV5-1 and TRBJ2-6, with a weak D call TRBD1 (5 bases). The CDR3 has 16 residues. The V end lost 4 bases, the J end lost 0 bases, and 11 bases lay between the germline ends. The germline CDR1 and CDR2 sequences are SGHRS and YFSETQ.

The CDR3 sequence is CASSLGQGTNSPLHF. The CDR3 bases are TGTGCCAGCAGCTTAGGACAGGGGACGAATTCACCCCTCCACTTT. V gene TRBV11-2 combines with J gene TRBJ1-6; 8 nucleotides agree with TRBD1. Germline trimming cut 1 base from V and 7 bases from J; bases unmatched to any gene: 3. In germline, CDR1 is SGHAT, CDR2 FQNNGV. This CDR3 has 15 residues.

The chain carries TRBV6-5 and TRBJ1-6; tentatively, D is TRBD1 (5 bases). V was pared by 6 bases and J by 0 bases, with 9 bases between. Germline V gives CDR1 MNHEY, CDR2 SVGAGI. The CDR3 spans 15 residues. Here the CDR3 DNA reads TGTGCCAGCAGATCAGGGTACTCCTATAATTCACCCCTCCACTTT. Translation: CASRSGYSYNSPLHF.

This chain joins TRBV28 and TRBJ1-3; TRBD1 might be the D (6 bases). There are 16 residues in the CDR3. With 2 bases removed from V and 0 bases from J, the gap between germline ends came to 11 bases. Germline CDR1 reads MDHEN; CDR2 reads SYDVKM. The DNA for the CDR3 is TGTGCCAGCAGTTTAAAACAGGGAGCCTCTGGAAACACCATATATTTT. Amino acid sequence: CASSLKQGASGNTIYF.

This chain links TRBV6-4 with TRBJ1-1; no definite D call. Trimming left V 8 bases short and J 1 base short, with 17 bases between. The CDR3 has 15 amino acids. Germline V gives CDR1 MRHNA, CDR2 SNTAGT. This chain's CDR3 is CASGELGGKNTEAFF. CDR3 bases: TGTGCCAGCGGAGAGCTGGGAGGAAAGAACACTGAAGCTTTCTTT.

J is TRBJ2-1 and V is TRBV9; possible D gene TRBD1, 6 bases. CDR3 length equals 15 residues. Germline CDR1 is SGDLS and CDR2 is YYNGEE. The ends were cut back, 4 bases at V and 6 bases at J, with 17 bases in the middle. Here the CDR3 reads CASSRTGKRGNEQFF. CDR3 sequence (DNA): TGTGCCAGCAGCCGTACAGGGAAGCGAGGCAATGAGCAGTTCTTC.